The 22 T cell receptor beta chains given below trace back to one sample, sequenced in a study of blood T cell repertoires in COVID-19. Here immunoSEQ multiplex PCR was the method, and the copy in TCRdb shows in-frame clones only, minus some. The table shows around 170,000 clones, with around 75% occurring only once. Sequencing used peripheral blood. Receptor source: a woman of 80 years or more with acute or convalescent COVID-19.

The CDR3 is CASSLVGTGIADTQYF. The CDR3 region has the DNA TGCGCCAGCAGCTTGGTCGGGACAGGGATTGCAGATACGCAGTATTTT. The chain uses TRBV5-1 and TRBJ2-3; 9 nucleotides match TRBD1. This CDR3 spans 16 amino acids. Germline-derived CDR1 and CDR2 are SGHRS and YFSETQ. The V segment lost 0 bases and the J segment 4 bases; nucleotides outside the gene matches: 6.

CDR3 DNA: TGCGCCAGCAATCCAGGGCCGCCGGGAGAGACCCAGTACTTC. As protein: CASNPGPPGETQYF. The chain couples TRBV5-1 to TRBJ2-5, with D perhaps matching TRBD1 (5 bases). Trimming stripped 6 bases from V and 4 bases from J, with 16 bases between. The germline CDR1 and CDR2 sequences are SGHRS and YFSETQ. The CDR3 consists of 14 residues. The full variable domain, with the rest looked up from reference TRBV5-1 and TRBJ2-5, is KAGVTQTPRYLIKTRGQQVTLSCSPISGHRSVSWYQQTPGQGLQFLFEYFSETQRNKGNFPGRFSGRQFSNSRSEMNVSTLELGDSALYLCASNPGPPGETQYFGPGTRLLVL.

The rearrangement links TRBV5-1 to TRBJ1-1, with D tentatively TRBD1 (6 bases). This CDR3 region has 15 residues. V gave up 5 bases and J gave up 1 base, with 15 bases separating them. The germline CDR1 and CDR2 sequences are SGHRS and YFSETQ. The CDR3 coding sequence is TGCGCCAGCAGGTCTGATGTCAGGGGGAACACTGAAGCTTTCTTT. Translation gives CASRSDVRGNTEAFF.

J is TRBJ1-1 and V is TRBV5-3, with D maybe TRBD1 (5 bases). TRBV5-3 counts as an open reading frame of uncertain function. The V gene lost 0 bases and the J gene lost 2 bases, with 11 bases spanning the gap. The CDR3 runs 15 residues. The CDR3 nucleotides are TGTGCCAGAAGCTTGGTACAGGAGCAAAACACTGAAGCTTTCTTT. This encodes CARSLVQEQNTEAFF.

The chain is built from TRBV18 and TRBJ1-4; D is undetermined. The germline V gene has CDR1 KGHSH and CDR2 LQKENI. The CDR3 runs to 16 residues. The ends were cut back, 2 bases at V and 0 bases at J, with 10 bases in the middle. The CDR3 spells CASSPFDISTNEKLFF. CDR3 DNA: TGTGCCAGCTCACCATTCGACATTTCAACTAATGAAAAACTGTTTTTT.

V gene TRBV27 combines with J gene TRBJ1-1; tentatively, D is TRBD1 (5 bases). The CDR3 consists of 14 residues. CDR1 and CDR2 (germline): MNHEY, SMNVEV (reference sequence). The germline V and J ends were trimmed by 3 bases and 1 base, with 9 bases remaining between them. The CDR3 loop reads CASSLGRQNTEAFF. For the CDR3, the DNA is TGTGCCAGCAGTTTGGGGCGGCAGAACACTGAAGCTTTCTTT.

CDR3 DNA sequence: TGCAGTGCTAGTGACCCCGCCGGTGGCTACACCTTC. Protein sequence: CSASDPAGGYTF. This chain joins TRBV20-1 and TRBJ1-2, with D uncertain. V was pared by 3 bases and J by 7 bases, with 12 bases between. The CDR3 consists of 12 residues. CDR1 and CDR2 (germline): DFQATT, SNEGSKA (reference sequence).

This clone turned up a few times. The rearrangement uses TRBV19 and TRBJ2-1, with a weak D call TRBD2 (6 bases). With 4 bases removed from V and 8 bases from J, the gap between germline ends came to 18 bases. Germline loops: CDR1 LNHDA, CDR2 SQIVND (reference sequence). This CDR3 has 15 amino acids. CDR3 sequence (DNA): TGTGCCAGTAGTACCGGCAGGGACTGGGGCTATGAGCAGTTCTTC. As protein: CASSTGRDWGYEQFF.

The chain carries TRBV5-4 and TRBJ2-1, with TRBD2 as a possible D gene (5 bases). The length of the CDR3 is 14 residues. Per the germline V gene, CDR1 is SGHNT and CDR2 is YYREEE (reference sequence). The V gene lost 4 bases and the J gene lost 8 bases, with 16 bases spanning the gap. In DNA, the CDR3 is TGTGCCAGCAGCGAGGGTCAAAGCTGGGATGAGCAGTTCTTC. Translated: CASSEGQSWDEQFF.

In this sample, this clone turned up a few times. The chain carries TRBV5-5 and TRBJ2-7; TRBD2 agrees at 7 bases. Unmatched junction bases numbered 0, after V lost 5 bases and J lost 4 bases. The CDR3 is 11 residues long. Germline V gene lookup returns CDR1 SGHKS and CDR2 YYEKEE (reference sequence). CDR3 sequence reads: CASRREYEQYF. CDR3 coding DNA: TGTGCCAGCAGGCGGGAGTACGAGCAGTACTTC.

The V gene is TRBV3-1 (or the pseudogene TRBV3-2), the J gene TRBJ1-2; D is unclear. Trimming removed 0 bases from V and 7 bases from J, with 12 bases in between. CDR3 size: 14 residues. CDR1 and CDR2 from the germline V gene are LGHDT and YNNKEL (reference sequence). CDR3 in DNA: TGTGCCAGCAGCCAAGATTCGAGTCTTCGTGGCTACACCTTC. As protein: CASSQDSSLRGYTF.

This clone turned up a few times. The chain uses TRBV5-1 and TRBJ1-2; D may be TRBD1 (5 bases). Germline lookup yields CDR1 SGHRS and CDR2 YFSETQ. This CDR3 is 16 amino acids long. V lost 0 bases and J lost 0, with 12 bases in between. The CDR3 sequence: CASSLGPAGPNYGYTF. The CDR3 DNA sequence: TGCGCCAGCAGCTTGGGGCCGGCAGGGCCTAACTATGGCTACACCTTC.

V usage is TRBV4-1 and J usage is TRBJ2-3; possibly TRBD2 for D (5 bases). Trimming took 2 bases from V and 1 from J, leaving 10 bases between them. The CDR3 totals 15 residues. Germline loops: CDR1 MGHRA, CDR2 YSYEKL. The CDR3 spells CASSQRTSRTDTQYF. The CDR3 DNA follows: TGCGCCAGCAGCCAAAGGACTTCCCGCACAGATACGCAGTATTTT.

Relative to its sample, this clone is medium-sized. V is TRBV5-4 and J is TRBJ2-7, with TRBD1 matching over 7 bases. V shed 1 base, J shed 8 bases, and the junction held 9 bases outside the gene matches. In germline, CDR1 is SGHNT, CDR2 YYREEE (reference sequence). This CDR3 spans 14 amino acids. The chain's CDR3 is CASSLPGTELKQYF. CDR3 DNA: TGTGCCAGCAGCTTGCCTGGGACAGAATTAAAGCAGTACTTC.

The table lists this clone with many counts. The chain has TRBV5-4 and TRBJ2-7, with 10 nucleotides matching TRBD2. The V gene's germline CDR1 is SGHNT and CDR2 YYREEE (reference sequence). Trimming at V came to 0 bases and at J to 4 bases, leaving 7 bases not matched to a gene. The CDR3 sequence is 16 residues long. The CDR3 coding sequence is TGTGCCAGCAGCTTGGCCGGGGCTAGCGGGAGTTACGAGCAGTACTTC. Encoded protein: CASSLAGASGSYEQYF. Using reference TRBV5-4 and TRBJ2-7 for the parts outside the CDR3, the full variable domain is ETGVTQSPTHLIKTRGQQVTLRCSSQSGHNTVSWYQQALGQGPQFIFQYYREEENGRGNFPPRFSGLQFPNYSSELNVNALELDDSALYLCASSLAGASGSYEQYFGPGTRLTVT.

This rearrangement joins TRBV10-1 to TRBJ2-7, with a possible D match to TRBD2 (5 bases). V lost 2 bases and J 3 bases, leaving 8 bases between the germline ends. CDR3 length: 13 residues. Germline lookup yields CDR1 WNHNN and CDR2 SYGVQD (reference sequence). CDR3: CASSEIGGYEQYF. The CDR3, as DNA: TGCGCCAGCAGTGAGATTGGAGGCTACGAGCAGTACTTC.

The chain carries TRBV28 and TRBJ1-2; maybe TRBD1 (5 bases). CDR1 and CDR2 (germline): MDHEN, SYDVKM. Trimming pared 4 bases from V and 5 bases from J, leaving 8 bases between. CDR3 size: 12 residues. CDR3 DNA: TGTGCCAGCAGTTCACAGGTTTATGGCTACACCTTC. Its protein product is CASSSQVYGYTF.

The rearrangement uses TRBV2 and TRBJ2-2; D is perhaps TRBD1 (5 bases). Germline lookup yields CDR1 SNHLY and CDR2 FYNNEI. V dropped 6 bases and J dropped 3 bases, with 8 bases sitting between them. This CDR3 has 13 amino acids. The chain's CDR3 is CASRVRDTGELFF. CDR3 in DNA: TGTGCCAGCAGGGTCAGGGACACCGGGGAGCTGTTTTTT.

This clone was detected a few times. The identical CDR3 is also encoded by other nucleotide sequences in the sample. The J gene is TRBJ1-1, the V gene TRBV19, with D perhaps TRBD1 (5 bases). The germline V and J ends were trimmed by 3 bases and 1 base, with 9 bases remaining between them. The CDR3 extends over 14 amino acids. The germline CDR1 and CDR2 sequences are LNHDA and SQIVND (reference sequence). CDR3 sequence: CASSIGRANTEAFF. The CDR3 nucleotides are TGTGCCAGTAGTATTGGCAGGGCGAACACTGAAGCTTTCTTT.

This clone was seen only a few times. The chain links TRBV19 to TRBJ1-3; perhaps TRBD1 as D (6 bases). V was cut by 3 bases and J by 0 bases, with 12 bases left in between. Germline CDR1 LNHDA, CDR2 SQIVND (reference sequence). The CDR3 is made up of 16 amino acids. The CDR3 region has the DNA TGTGCCAGTAGTATCCCCGGACAGTCCTCTGGAAACACCATATATTTT. It translates to CASSIPGQSSGNTIYF.

The rearrangement links TRBV7-9 to TRBJ2-7; no firm D call. CDR3 length equals 12 residues. Between the trimmed V and J ends, which lost 5 bases and 2 bases, there was a span of 7 bases. Germline loops: CDR1 SEHNR, CDR2 FQNEAQ (reference sequence). CDR3 residues: CASSKITYEQYF. The CDR3 DNA follows: TGTGCCAGCAGCAAAATAACCTACGAGCAGTACTTC. The complete variable domain, with remaining parts taken from reference TRBV7-9 and TRBJ2-7, reads DTGVSQNPRHKITKRGQNVTFRCDPISEHNRLYWYRQTLGQGPEFLTYFQNEAQLEKSRLLSDRFSAERPKGSFSTLEIQRTEQGDSAMYLCASSKITYEQYFGPGTRLTVT.

This sequence joins TRBV5-1 and TRBJ2-5; D is possibly TRBD2 (5 bases). The germline gives CDR1 SGHRS, CDR2 YFSETQ. Trimming shortened V by 5 bases and J by 0 bases, and 8 bases separated the two germline ends. This CDR3 comprises 13 residues. This CDR3 reads CASRGVDQETQYF. The CDR3 coding sequence is TGCGCCAGCAGGGGAGTGGACCAAGAGACCCAGTACTTC.